This entry lists 3 T cell receptor beta chains sequenced from one sample in a study of blood T cell repertoires in COVID-19 (dated by TCRdb to 2018 to 2021). Preparation of the library involved the immunoSEQ multiplex PCR assay. Drawn from immuneACCESS, this table holds only the in-frame rearrangements with V and J called that TCRdb kept. Clones are partly lost; checked studies trace under half to an unresolved V gene and leave the rest unexplained. For this sample there are over 150,000 clones; around 85% appear just once. Of the sample, 6.2% is held by the ten largest clones. What was sequenced was PBMCs or T cells enriched from blood (not recorded which). These receptors were collected from a man aged 40-49 years who had recovered from COVID-19.

The V call is TRBV6-5, the J call TRBJ2-7; TRBD1 is a possible D gene (6 bases). CDR1 is MNHEY, CDR2 SVGAGI, per germline. CDR3 length: 14 amino acids. Deletions cut 8 bases from V and 1 base from J, with 15 bases between. The CDR3 DNA reads as TGTGCCAGCCTGACGGGCAGGGGATCCTACGAGCAGTACTTC. As protein: CASLTGRGSYEQYF.

This clone showed up just a few times. The V and J genes are TRBV7-9 and TRBJ1-6; D gene ambiguous. This CDR3 spans 12 amino acids. CDR1 is SEHNR, CDR2 FQNEAQ, per germline (reference sequence). Trimming left V 1 base short and J 9 bases short, with 4 bases between. The DNA for the CDR3 is TGTGCCAGCAGCTTAGACAGTTCACCCCTCCACTTT. Translating gives CASSLDSSPLHF.

V usage is TRBV12-3 or TRBV12-4 and J usage is TRBJ2-7; weak D call: TRBD1 (5 bases). There are 13 residues in the CDR3. V shed 3 bases and J shed 3 bases, with 9 bases lying between them. CDR3 coding DNA: TGTGCCAGCAGTTTTACAGGCGGCTACGAGCAGTACTTC. Protein product: CASSFTGGYEQYF.